The next 23 T cell receptor beta chains were all read from a single sample in a study of T cell responses to AZD1222 COVID-19 vaccine. The data were produced by immunoSEQ multiplex PCR, yet TCRdb's version contains in-frame clones alone and is incomplete. The table records around 140,000 clones, just over 90% of them present only once. The sample consisted of peripheral blood, taken 28 days after the second AZD1222 dose. The receptors stem from an adult who received the AZD1222 COVID-19 vaccine.

The rearrangement links TRBV6-1 to TRBJ2-1, with 7 bases identical to TRBD2. Losses at the gene ends were 3 bases for V and 6 bases for J; bases not matched to a gene: 8. The CDR3 is 15 amino acids. CDR1 and CDR2 (germline): MNHNS, SASEGT. This CDR3 is CASSDGGRTVNEQFF. The CDR3 DNA reads as TGTGCCAGCAGTGACGGCGGGAGAACGGTCAATGAGCAGTTCTTC.

This chain uses TRBV6-1 with TRBJ1-2; weak D call: TRBD1 (5 bases). CDR1 is MNHNS, CDR2 SASEGT, per germline. Trimming took 2 bases from V and 2 from J, leaving 6 bases between them. The CDR3 sequence is 13 residues long. The DNA for the CDR3 is TGTGCCAGCAGTGAACGACAGAACTATGGCTACACCTTC. Protein sequence: CASSERQNYGYTF.

The CDR3 here is CASSLPKGANYGYTF. The DNA of the CDR3 is TGTGCCAGCAGCTTGCCTAAGGGAGCTAACTATGGCTACACCTTC. This sequence joins TRBV5-4 and TRBJ1-2; D is ambiguous. This CDR3 region has 15 residues. V was clipped by 1 base and J by 0 bases, with 10 bases between them. Germline V gene sequence: CDR1 SGHNT, CDR2 YYREEE (reference sequence).

The chain combines TRBV5-1 with TRBJ1-3; weak D call: TRBD1 (5 bases). This CDR3 has 17 amino acids. Germline V lookup: CDR1 SGHRS, CDR2 YFSETQ. V lost 0 bases and J lost 0, with 13 bases in between. CDR3 sequence (DNA): TGCGCCAGCAGCTTGGACCTCAGTGGGGGCTCTGGAAACACCATATATTTT. The encoded protein is CASSLDLSGGSGNTIYF.

The V call is TRBV4-2, the J call TRBJ2-2, with 10 bases identical to TRBD2. Germline loops: CDR1 LGHNA, CDR2 YNFKEQ. V shed 5 bases, J shed 7 bases, and the junction held 7 bases outside the gene matches. This CDR3 spans 15 amino acids. The CDR3 DNA reads TGTGCCAGCAGCGGGCTAGCGGGAGATCTCGGGGAGCTGTTTTTT. Residues: CASSGLAGDLGELFF.

J is TRBJ2-7 and V is TRBV10-3; 9 nucleotides align to TRBD2. J lost 1 base, V lost 0 bases, and 7 bases had no gene match. CDR3 size: 17 residues. Germline V gene lookup returns CDR1 ENHRY and CDR2 SYGVKD. DNA of the CDR3: TGTGCCATCAGTGAGTCGAAAGGGCTAGCGGGATCCTACGAGCAGTACTTC. Translated: CAISESKGLAGSYEQYF.

The chain combines TRBV18 with TRBJ2-1, with TRBD2 identical over 9 bases. The V gene's germline CDR1 is KGHSH and CDR2 LQKENI. The CDR3 has 15 amino acids. V dropped 2 bases and J dropped 3; count of bases not matched to a gene: 2. CDR3 protein: CASSPGLANYNEQFF. In nucleotides, the CDR3 is TGTGCCAGCTCACCAGGACTAGCGAACTACAATGAGCAGTTCTTC.

The CDR3 loop reads CASSHRVGQPQHF. CDR3 sequence (DNA): TGTGCCAGCAGTCACAGGGTTGGTCAGCCCCAGCATTTT. This chain uses TRBV6-2 or TRBV6-3 with TRBJ1-5; maybe TRBD1 (6 bases). CDR1 and CDR2 (germline): MNHEY, SVGEGT. This CDR3 has 13 residues. V shed 5 bases and J shed 6 bases, with 11 bases lying between them.

The V gene is TRBV7-9, the J gene TRBJ2-1, with D unclear. From germline, CDR1 is SEHNR and CDR2 FQNEAQ (reference sequence). V was cut by 0 bases and J by 1 base, with 7 bases left in between. The CDR3 has 15 amino acids. CDR3 DNA: TGTGCCAGCAGCTTAGCATTGGCTTCCTACAATGAGCAGTTCTTC. It codes for CASSLALASYNEQFF.

V usage is TRBV28 and J usage is TRBJ2-3; no firm D call. Trimming shortened V by 2 bases and J by 4 bases, and 7 bases separated the two germline ends. CDR1 MDHEN and CDR2 SYDVKM come from the germline V gene. The CDR3 runs 13 residues. The CDR3 is CASSLPNPDTQYF. As DNA, the CDR3 is TGTGCCAGCAGTTTACCAAACCCAGATACGCAGTATTTT.

This chain uses TRBV11-2 with TRBJ2-3; a weak D match, TRBD2 (5 bases). CDR1 is SGHAT and CDR2 is FQNNGV in the germline V gene. V lost 0 bases, J lost 2 bases, and 15 bases lay in between. This CDR3 is 17 amino acids long. Written as DNA, the CDR3 is TGTGCCAGCAGCTTAGATGGGGTAGCGCGGGTCACAGATACGCAGTATTTT. As protein: CASSLDGVARVTDTQYF. Using reference TRBV11-2 and TRBJ2-3 for the parts outside the CDR3, the full variable domain is EAGVAQSPRYKIIEKRQSVAFWCNPISGHATLYWYQQILGQGPKLLIQFQNNGVVDDSQLPKDRFSAERLKGVDSTLKIQPAKLEDSAVYLCASSLDGVARVTDTQYFGPGTRLTVL.

The chain carries TRBV5-4 and TRBJ2-5, with D possibly TRBD1 on 5 matching bases. The CDR3 runs 15 residues. Germline loops: CDR1 SGHNT, CDR2 YYREEE (reference sequence). V lost 4 bases and J 2 bases, leaving 15 bases between the germline ends. Here the CDR3 DNA reads TGTGCCAGCAGCCGGTCCCAGGGAACACAAGAGACCCAGTACTTC. Protein: CASSRSQGTQETQYF.

The chain is built from TRBV19 and TRBJ2-5; 8 bases agree with TRBD2. With 5 bases clipped from V and 2 bases from J, the junction kept 4 bases outside the gene matches. The CDR3 consists of 14 residues. The V gene's germline CDR1 is LNHDA and CDR2 SQIVND (reference sequence). CDR3 in amino acids: CASSFRGGQETQYF. The CDR3 coding sequence is TGTGCCAGTAGTTTCCGGGGGGGGCAAGAGACCCAGTACTTC. Combining the CDR3 with reference TRBV19 and TRBJ2-5 gives the whole variable domain DGGITQSPKYLFRKEGQNVTLSCEQNLNHDAMYWYRQDPGQGLRLIYYSQIVNDFQKGDIAEGYSVSREKKESFPLTVTSAQKNPTAFYLCASSFRGGQETQYFGPGTRLLVL.

J is TRBJ2-7 and V is TRBV7-9, with 9 bases identical to TRBD2. The V gene end was trimmed by 3 bases and the J gene end by 2 bases; junction bases not matched to a gene: 8. There are 16 residues in the CDR3. Germline V CDR1 and CDR2: SEHNR, FQNEAQ (reference sequence). This chain's CDR3 is CASSFTRLADAYEQYF. DNA of the CDR3: TGTGCCAGCAGCTTCACTCGACTAGCGGATGCCTACGAGCAGTACTTC.

The chain recombines TRBV24-1 with TRBJ2-1; 13 positions agree with TRBD2. Germline V gene data show CDR1 as KGHDR and CDR2 as SFDVKD. The length of the CDR3 is 15 residues. Losses at the gene ends were 5 bases for V and 9 bases for J; bases not matched to a gene: 6. The DNA for the CDR3 is TGTGCCACCAGTGTCGGACTAGCGGGAGTCGGTGAGCAGTTCTTC. This translates into CATSVGLAGVGEQFF.

V and J are TRBV27 and TRBJ2-2; perhaps TRBD1 as D (5 bases). Germline CDR1 and CDR2: MNHEY and SMNVEV (reference sequence). V was pared by 5 bases and J by 1 base, with 14 bases between. The CDR3 spans 16 residues. DNA for the CDR3: TGTGCCAGCAGTCCCCGTGGCAGGGAGAACACCGGGGAGCTGTTTTTT. Its protein is CASSPRGRENTGELFF.

The rearrangement uses TRBV5-1 and TRBJ1-1; no clear D gene. Germline V gene sequence: CDR1 SGHRS, CDR2 YFSETQ. This CDR3 region has 11 residues. Trimming left V 5 bases short and J 2 bases short, with 4 bases between. CDR3: CASSKNTEAFF. The CDR3 DNA is TGCGCCAGCAGTAAAAACACTGAAGCTTTCTTT. Full variable domain (missing parts from reference TRBV5-1 and TRBJ1-1): KAGVTQTPRYLIKTRGQQVTLSCSPISGHRSVSWYQQTPGQGLQFLFEYFSETQRNKGNFPGRFSGRQFSNSRSEMNVSTLELGDSALYLCASSKNTEAFFGQGTRLTVV.

This chain connects TRBV24-1 to TRBJ1-5; 7 nucleotides agree with TRBD1. CDR1 and CDR2 from the germline V gene are KGHDR and SFDVKD. CDR3 length: 14 residues. The V and J ends lost 0 bases and 7 bases, in that order; junction bases with no gene match: 2. The CDR3 DNA follows: TGTGCCACCAGTGATTTGACAGGGGAGCAGCCCCAGCATTTT. Its translation: CATSDLTGEQPQHF.

This chain links TRBV11-2 with TRBJ1-2; no reliable D call. The germline V gene encodes CDR1 SGHAT and CDR2 FQNNGV. Trimming took 0 bases from V and 2 from J, leaving 4 bases between them. This CDR3 comprises 13 residues. CDR3 DNA: TGTGCCAGCAGCTTAGACAAGAACTATGGCTACACCTTC. Translating gives CASSLDKNYGYTF.

V and J are TRBV19 and TRBJ1-5; no reliable D call. Germline CDR1 and CDR2: LNHDA and SQIVND (reference sequence). Trimming shortened V by 5 bases and J by 0 bases, and 11 bases separated the two germline ends. The CDR3 is 15 residues long. The CDR3 sequence is CASSSRPYSNQPQHF. CDR3 DNA sequence: TGTGCCAGTAGTTCTAGGCCGTATAGCAATCAGCCCCAGCATTTT.

The chain combines TRBV9 with TRBJ1-1; 8 bases match TRBD1. V lost 3 bases, J lost 11 bases, and 6 bases stayed unmatched. Looked up from germline, CDR1 is SGDLS and CDR2 is YYNGEE. The CDR3 runs to 12 residues. CDR3 coding DNA: TGTGCCAGCAGCGCGTACAGGGGGGAGGCTTTCTTT. Translation gives CASSAYRGEAFF.

About this clone: Other DNA sequences in the same sample also yield this CDR3. The V and J genes are TRBV19 and TRBJ1-1, with D unclear. The V end was cut by 1 base, the J end by 1 base, with 4 bases between. Per the germline V gene, CDR1 is LNHDA and CDR2 is SQIVND (reference sequence). The CDR3 covers 13 residues. In DNA form, the CDR3 reads TGTGCCAGTAGTATAGTAAGGAACACTGAAGCTTTCTTT. This gives the protein CASSIVRNTEAFF.

The V call is TRBV28, the J call TRBJ1-6, with a weak D call TRBD1 (5 bases). Germline values: CDR1 MDHEN, CDR2 SYDVKM. The CDR3 has 16 amino acids. The V end lost 6 bases, the J end lost 3 bases, and 15 bases lay between the germline ends. This CDR3 is CASSNRDGNYNSPLHF. CDR3 bases: TGTGCCAGCAGCAATCGGGACGGAAACTATAATTCACCCCTCCACTTT.